This T cell receptor beta chain was found in a study of T cell responses to AZD1222 COVID-19 vaccine. Broader study findings: Distributed over spike, vaccine-associated CD4 TCRs predominated at 160-218 and 743-854. The repertoires were collected only after the peak T cell response. Vaccination with two AZD1222 doses was followed by a rise in Spike-specific TCR breadth and depth.

The CDR3 is made up of 13 amino acids. V shed 3 bases and J shed 1 base, with 4 bases lying between them. The V gene's germline CDR1 is MNHNS and CDR2 SASEGT. Comments on this clone: The target antigen is unknown.

TCRdb's copy holds only in-frame clones and misses some; the assay was immunoSEQ multiplex PCR. This sample has tens of thousands of clones, with around 83% found just once. Sequencing used peripheral blood, obtained on day 0 of AZD1222 vaccination. The rearrangement uses TRBV6-1 and TRBJ1-5; D not certain. This receptor was taken from an adult in good health. The CDR3 DNA follows: TGTGCCAGCAGTGACAAGAGCAATCAGCCCCAGCATTTT. This sequence encodes CASSDKSNQPQHF.